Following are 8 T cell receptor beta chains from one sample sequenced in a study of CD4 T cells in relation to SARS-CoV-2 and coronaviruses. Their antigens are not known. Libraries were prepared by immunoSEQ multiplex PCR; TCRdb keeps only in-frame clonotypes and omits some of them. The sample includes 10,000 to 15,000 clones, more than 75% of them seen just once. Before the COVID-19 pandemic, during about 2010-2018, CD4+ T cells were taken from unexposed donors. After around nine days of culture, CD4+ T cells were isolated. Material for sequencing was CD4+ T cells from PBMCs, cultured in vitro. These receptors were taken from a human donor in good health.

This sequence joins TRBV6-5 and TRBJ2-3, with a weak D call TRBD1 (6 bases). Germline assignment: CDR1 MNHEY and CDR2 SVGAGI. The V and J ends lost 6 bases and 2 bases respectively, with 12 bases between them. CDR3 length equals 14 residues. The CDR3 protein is CASSPAGATDTQYF. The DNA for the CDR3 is TGTGCCAGCAGCCCAGCAGGGGCCACAGATACGCAGTATTTT.

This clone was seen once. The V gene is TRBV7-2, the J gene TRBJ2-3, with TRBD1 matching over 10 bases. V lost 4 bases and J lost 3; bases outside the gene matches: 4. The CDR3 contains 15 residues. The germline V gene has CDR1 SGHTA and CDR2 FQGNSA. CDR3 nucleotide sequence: TGTGCCAGCAGCTGGGGGGACAGGGGAACAGATACGCAGTATTTT. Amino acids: CASSWGDRGTDTQYF.

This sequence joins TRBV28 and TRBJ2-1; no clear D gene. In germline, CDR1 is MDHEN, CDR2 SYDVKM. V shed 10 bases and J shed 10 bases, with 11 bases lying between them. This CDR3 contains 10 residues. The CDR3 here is CATAVGEQFF. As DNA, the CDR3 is TGTGCCACCGCTGTTGGGGAGCAGTTCTTC.

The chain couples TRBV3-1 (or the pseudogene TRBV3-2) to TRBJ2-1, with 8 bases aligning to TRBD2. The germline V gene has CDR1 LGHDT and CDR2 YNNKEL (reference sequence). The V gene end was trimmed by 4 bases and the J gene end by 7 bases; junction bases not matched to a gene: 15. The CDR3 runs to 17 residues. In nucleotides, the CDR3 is TGTGCCAGCAGCCCGTCACTAGCGGCACCGGAGGGGAATGAGCAGTTCTTC. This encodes CASSPSLAAPEGNEQFF.

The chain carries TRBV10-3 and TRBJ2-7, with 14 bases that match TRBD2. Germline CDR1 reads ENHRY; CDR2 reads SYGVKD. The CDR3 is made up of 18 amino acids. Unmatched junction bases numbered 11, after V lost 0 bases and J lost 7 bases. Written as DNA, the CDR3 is TGTGCCATCAGTGAGTCGAGGCCTGGGACTAGCGGGGGAAGGGAGCAGTACTTC. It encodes CAISESRPGTSGGREQYF.

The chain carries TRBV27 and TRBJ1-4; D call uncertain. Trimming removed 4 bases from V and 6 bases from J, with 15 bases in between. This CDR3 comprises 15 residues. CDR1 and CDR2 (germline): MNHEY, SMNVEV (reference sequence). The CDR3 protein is CASSSAWPRDEKLFF. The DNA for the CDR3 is TGTGCCAGCAGTTCCGCTTGGCCTAGGGATGAAAAACTGTTTTTT.

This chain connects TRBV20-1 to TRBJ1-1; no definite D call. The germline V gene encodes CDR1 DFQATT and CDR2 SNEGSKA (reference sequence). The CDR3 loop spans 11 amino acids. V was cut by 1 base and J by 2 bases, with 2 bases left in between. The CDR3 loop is CSARGNTEAFF. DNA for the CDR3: TGCAGTGCTAGAGGTAACACTGAAGCTTTCTTT.

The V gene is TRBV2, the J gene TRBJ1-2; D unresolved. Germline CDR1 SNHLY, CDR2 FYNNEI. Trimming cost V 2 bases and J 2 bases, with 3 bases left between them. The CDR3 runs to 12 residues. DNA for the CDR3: TGTGCCAGCAGTGAAAGGAACTATGGCTACACCTTC. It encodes CASSERNYGYTF. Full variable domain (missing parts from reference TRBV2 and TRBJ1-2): EPEVTQTPSHQVTQMGQEVILRCVPISNHLYFYWYRQILGQKVEFLVSFYNNEISEKSEIFDDQFSVERPDGSNFTLKIRSTKLEDSAMYFCASSERNYGYTFGSGTRLTVV.